The sequence of this T cell receptor (gamma chain) was determined in a study of Vδ1+ human thymocytes. Whole-study findings and limits: TRD repertoires were essentially private, unlike widely shared TRG clonotypes. Thymic TRG and TRD repertoires appeared highly polyclonal.

Sequences come from RNA converted to cDNA by reverse transcription. Pooled V-gene forward primers with one constant-region reverse primer generated the CDR3 amplicons by multiplex PCR. TCRdb reprocessed the multiplex PCR reads through CATT. The data contain tens of thousands of gamma-chain clones, roughly an eighth of them singletons. The V gene's germline CDR1 is VENAVY and CDR2 YDSYNSRV. V was pared by 5 bases and J by 3 bases, with 4 bases of the junction left unmatched. CDR3 length equals 12 residues. This clone occurred a few times. Its antigen is currently unknown. At the DNA level, this CDR3 is encoded by other sequences in the same sample as well.

The sequenced sample was Vdelta1+ gamma-delta thymocytes from the thymus. Subset reported: FACS-sorted CD3+ TCRalphabeta- TCRVdelta1+ TCRVdelta2- thymocytes. The chain has TRGV8 and TRGJ1 or TRGJ2. The receptor's source is a child younger than two who had congenital heart surgery. CDR3 DNA: TGTGCCACCTGGGGACCTTATTATAAGAAACTCTTT. As protein: CATWGPYYKKLF.